The 29 T cell receptor beta chains given below trace back to one sample, sequenced in a study of blood T cell repertoires in COVID-19. Data came from immunoSEQ multiplex PCR; TCRdb stores just in-frame clones and leaves some out. The sample carries some 250,000 clones, 85% to 90% recorded once. Sequencing was performed on peripheral blood. These receptor sequences come from a woman in her thirties with COVID-19, enrolled during active disease.

The CDR3 sequence is CASRRDRASTDTQYF. The CDR3, as DNA: TGTGCCAGCAGGAGAGACAGGGCGAGCACAGATACGCAGTATTTT. The rearrangement uses TRBV6-5 and TRBJ2-3, with 7 positions matching TRBD1. Germline trimming cut 6 bases from V and 0 bases from J; bases unmatched to any gene: 6. CDR3 length: 15 residues. Germline CDR1 is MNHEY and CDR2 is SVGAGI.

This rearrangement joins TRBV7-2 to TRBJ2-7, with TRBD1 identical over 9 bases. Unmatched junction bases numbered 5, after V lost 4 bases and J lost 4 bases. The V gene's germline CDR1 is SGHTA and CDR2 FQGNSA. The CDR3 consists of 14 residues. The CDR3 sequence is CASSSRDRAYEQYF. The DNA for the CDR3 is TGTGCCAGCAGCTCCCGGGACAGGGCGTACGAGCAGTACTTC.

The chain combines TRBV6-5 with TRBJ2-1; 7 bases are a match to TRBD1. The germline CDR1 and CDR2 sequences are MNHEY and SVGAGI. This CDR3 is built from 14 residues. V lost 2 bases, J lost 2 bases, and 0 bases stayed unmatched. CDR3 in amino acids: CASSYGTAYNEQFF. The CDR3, as DNA: TGTGCCAGCAGTTACGGGACAGCCTACAATGAGCAGTTCTTC.

The chain carries TRBV5-6 and TRBJ1-2; D possibly corresponds to TRBD1 (6 bases). With 0 bases removed from V and 7 bases from J, the gap between germline ends came to 16 bases. This CDR3 region has 15 residues. From germline, CDR1 is SGHDT and CDR2 YYEEEE. For the CDR3, the DNA is TGTGCCAGCAGCTTGGACCCCACAGGGTTGCTTGGCTACACCTTC. Its translation: CASSLDPTGLLGYTF.

The rearrangement uses TRBV2 and TRBJ2-5; D possibly corresponds to TRBD2 (5 bases). There are 13 residues in the CDR3. Deletions cut 3 bases from V and 4 bases from J, with 9 bases between. CDR1 and CDR2 from the germline V gene are SNHLY and FYNNEI. CDR3 nucleotides: TGTGCCAGCAGTGATGTAAGCGGAGAGACCCAGTACTTC. This translates into CASSDVSGETQYF. Variable domain in full (rest from reference TRBV2 and TRBJ2-5): EPEVTQTPSHQVTQMGQEVILRCVPISNHLYFYWYRQILGQKVEFLVSFYNNEISEKSEIFDDQFSVERPDGSNFTLKIRSTKLEDSAMYFCASSDVSGETQYFGPGTRLLVL.

Turning to this clone: The same CDR3 is also encoded by other DNA sequences in this sample. This CDR3 reads CSGRQGNYGYTF. CDR3 DNA: TGCAGCGGTCGACAGGGCAACTATGGCTACACCTTC. V is TRBV29-1 and J is TRBJ1-2, with 7 bases matching TRBD1. CDR3 length: 12 amino acids. CDR1 and CDR2 from the germline V gene are SQVTM and ANQGSEA. With V trimmed by 7 bases and J by 2 bases, 4 bases remained unmatched.

The genes are TRBV19 and TRBJ1-1; D perhaps matches TRBD1 (6 bases). V was pared by 1 base and J by 0 bases, with 9 bases between. The CDR3 runs 15 residues. From germline, CDR1 is LNHDA and CDR2 SQIVND (reference sequence). CDR3 amino acids: CASSIGDRMNTEAFF. DNA of the CDR3: TGTGCCAGTAGTATAGGCGACAGGATGAACACTGAAGCTTTCTTT.

This clone was detected only a few times. The gene calls are TRBV7-9 and TRBJ2-7; TRBD1 is a possible D gene (6 bases). V lost 2 bases, J lost 3 bases, and 11 bases lay in between. Per the germline V gene, CDR1 is SEHNR and CDR2 is FQNEAQ (reference sequence). CDR3 length: 14 amino acids. The CDR3 reads CASSLRDTHYEQYF. DNA of the CDR3: TGTGCCAGCAGCTTACGGGACACCCACTACGAGCAGTACTTC.

In its sample, this clone was seen a few times. The genes are TRBV6-5 and TRBJ2-7, with 7 bases fitting TRBD1. The CDR3 runs 14 residues. CDR1 is MNHEY and CDR2 is SVGAGI in the germline V gene. V was pared by 5 bases and J by 2 bases, with 6 bases of the junction left unmatched. The CDR3 here is CASSSGQAAYEQYF. In DNA form, the CDR3 reads TGTGCCAGCAGTAGCGGACAGGCAGCCTACGAGCAGTACTTC.

The genes are TRBV18 and TRBJ2-3; D is perhaps TRBD2 (5 bases). V was cut by 5 bases and J by 1 base, with 10 bases left in between. The germline gives CDR1 KGHSH, CDR2 LQKENI. The CDR3 spans 14 residues. The CDR3 region has the DNA TGTGCCAGCTCAGTATCCGGGGGCACAGATACGCAGTATTTT. Amino acids: CASSVSGGTDTQYF. The whole variable domain, filled in from reference TRBV18 and TRBJ2-3, reads NAGVMQNPRHLVRRRGQEARLRCSPMKGHSHVYWYRQLPEEGLKFMVYLQKENIIDESGMPKERFSAEFPKEGPSILRIQQVVRGDSAAYFCASSVSGGTDTQYFGPGTRLTVL.

This chain joins TRBV2 and TRBJ2-5; TRBD2 might be the D (7 bases). This CDR3 comprises 15 residues. Germline CDR1 and CDR2: SNHLY and FYNNEI. Trimming cost V 11 bases and J 1 base, with 20 bases left between them. CDR3 in DNA: TGTGCCTCGCGGAGGGCGGGGGCTACCCAAGAGACCCAGTACTTC. It specifies CASRRAGATQETQYF. The whole variable domain, remainder taken from reference TRBV2 and TRBJ2-5, is EPEVTQTPSHQVTQMGQEVILRCVPISNHLYFYWYRQILGQKVEFLVSFYNNEISEKSEIFDDQFSVERPDGSNFTLKIRSTKLEDSAMYFCASRRAGATQETQYFGPGTRLLVL.

The chain uses TRBV5-5 and TRBJ1-2, with 11 bases that match TRBD1. This CDR3 is 14 amino acids long. Unmatched junction bases numbered 2, after V lost 2 bases and J lost 5 bases. From germline, CDR1 is SGHKS and CDR2 YYEKEE (reference sequence). This chain's CDR3 is CASSLGQGAYGYTF. CDR3 coding DNA: TGTGCCAGCAGCTTAGGACAGGGGGCTTATGGCTACACCTTC.

This clone was observed once. The chain employs TRBV19 and TRBJ2-7; 10 bases align to TRBD1. The germline gives CDR1 LNHDA, CDR2 SQIVND (reference sequence). Germline trimming cut 5 bases from V and 3 bases from J; bases unmatched to any gene: 4. The CDR3 spans 14 residues. DNA of the CDR3: TGTGCCAGTAGTTGGACAGGGGGTCTCTACGAGCAGTACTTC. Translating gives CASSWTGGLYEQYF.

This clone was counted once. V is TRBV19 and J is TRBJ1-2; 10 nucleotides match TRBD1. The J segment lost 7 bases and the V segment lost 10 bases, leaving 12 bases of the junction unmatched. This CDR3 has 14 amino acids. Germline CDR1 LNHDA, CDR2 SQIVND (reference sequence). The CDR3 protein is CATEAGQGMRGYTF. In DNA form, the CDR3 reads TGTGCCACTGAGGCGGGACAGGGGATGCGTGGCTACACCTTC.

This chain joins TRBV2 and TRBJ2-3; D gene uncertain. Germline V CDR1 and CDR2: SNHLY, FYNNEI. V lost 3 bases and J 2 bases, leaving 12 bases between the germline ends. CDR3 length equals 15 residues. The CDR3 DNA follows: TGTGCCAGCAGTGAGCTCACCCGACACACAGATACGCAGTATTTT. Translated, it gives CASSELTRHTDTQYF. The variable domain in full, completed from reference TRBV2 and TRBJ2-3, reads EPEVTQTPSHQVTQMGQEVILRCVPISNHLYFYWYRQILGQKVEFLVSFYNNEISEKSEIFDDQFSVERPDGSNFTLKIRSTKLEDSAMYFCASSELTRHTDTQYFGPGTRLTVL.

The CDR3 DNA is TGCGCCAGCAGCAGGGCTTCTGGAAACACCATATATTTT. Encoded protein: CASSRASGNTIYF. This chain uses TRBV10-1 with TRBJ1-3, with D perhaps matching TRBD1 (5 bases). V was cut by 6 bases and J by 1 base, with 7 bases left in between. This CDR3 spans 13 amino acids. Germline loops: CDR1 WNHNN, CDR2 SYGVQD (reference sequence).

The CDR3 coding sequence is TGTGCCAGCAGCGACTCCGGGACAGGACCTTCCTACGAGCAGTACTTC. Translating it yields CASSDSGTGPSYEQYF. The chain is built from TRBV2 and TRBJ2-7, with 8 bases that match TRBD1. This CDR3 contains 16 residues. The V and J ends lost 6 bases and 1 base, in that order; junction bases with no gene match: 11. Germline V CDR1 and CDR2: SNHLY, FYNNEI.

The V gene is TRBV11-2, the J gene TRBJ2-7, with D possibly matching TRBD2 (5 bases). The length of the CDR3 is 16 residues. Germline V gives CDR1 SGHAT, CDR2 FQNNGV. Deletions cut 1 base from V and 3 bases from J, with 16 bases between. Here the CDR3 reads CASSLAMGQEVYEQYF. In DNA, the CDR3 is TGTGCCAGCAGCTTAGCAATGGGCCAGGAGGTCTACGAGCAGTACTTC.

This clone was seen ten or more times. CDR3 loop: CASSQGYSNQPQHF. In DNA, the CDR3 is TGTGCCAGCAGTCAGGGTTATAGCAATCAGCCCCAGCATTTT. V gene TRBV6-2 or TRBV6-3 combines with J gene TRBJ1-5; TRBD1 is a possible D gene (5 bases). Germline-derived CDR1 and CDR2 are MNHEY and SVGEGT. This CDR3 region has 14 residues. V dropped 5 bases and J dropped 0 bases, with 8 bases sitting between them.

This chain joins TRBV10-3 and TRBJ2-7; 8 bases map to TRBD1. There are 14 residues in the CDR3. Germline values: CDR1 ENHRY, CDR2 SYGVKD. V lost 10 bases and J lost 1; bases outside the gene matches: 9. The chain's CDR3 is CATQDRGNSYEQYF. The CDR3 bases are TGTGCCACCCAAGACAGGGGAAATTCCTACGAGCAGTACTTC.

The genes are TRBV5-5 and TRBJ1-2; a weak D match, TRBD1 (5 bases). The ends were cut back, 3 bases at V and 4 bases at J, with 19 bases in the middle. In germline, CDR1 is SGHKS, CDR2 YYEKEE (reference sequence). The CDR3 is 16 amino acids. Here the CDR3 reads CASSWPTRHGGYGYTF. CDR3 in DNA: TGTGCCAGCAGCTGGCCCACCAGACACGGGGGCTATGGCTACACCTTC.

The rearrangement joins TRBV6-5 to TRBJ2-7; D might be TRBD1 (6 bases). The CDR3 runs 15 residues. Germline V gives CDR1 MNHEY, CDR2 SVGAGI. V was clipped by 3 bases and J by 0 bases, with 12 bases between them. The CDR3 protein is CASSYGQSNSYEQYF. Here the CDR3 DNA reads TGTGCCAGCAGTTATGGACAGTCGAACTCCTACGAGCAGTACTTC.

This clone was detected only once. The chain has TRBV5-1 and TRBJ2-7, with a possible D match to TRBD1 (5 bases). Between the trimmed V and J ends, which lost 4 bases and 6 bases, there was a span of 26 bases. Germline assignment: CDR1 SGHRS and CDR2 YFSETQ. This CDR3 comprises 17 residues. CDR3 nucleotide sequence: TGCGCCAGCAGCGTATTAAAATCAGGGCAAGGAGCAGCCGAGCAGTACTTC. Translating gives CASSVLKSGQGAAEQYF. Drawing the rest from reference TRBV5-1 and TRBJ2-7, the complete variable domain is KAGVTQTPRYLIKTRGQQVTLSCSPISGHRSVSWYQQTPGQGLQFLFEYFSETQRNKGNFPGRFSGRQFSNSRSEMNVSTLELGDSALYLCASSVLKSGQGAAEQYFGPGTRLTVT.

This chain joins TRBV29-1 and TRBJ2-6; tentative D call: TRBD1 (6 bases). V gave up 1 base and J gave up 4 bases, with 8 bases separating them. From germline, CDR1 is SQVTM and CDR2 ANQGSEA. The CDR3 consists of 14 residues. CDR3: CSVEVGAGANVLTF. The CDR3, as DNA: TGCAGCGTTGAAGTGGGGGCCGGGGCCAACGTCCTGACTTTC.

The chain employs TRBV15 and TRBJ2-5, with TRBD1 as a possible D gene (6 bases). V dropped 5 bases and J dropped 1 base, with 11 bases sitting between them. Germline V CDR1 and CDR2: LNHNV, YYDKDF (reference sequence). There are 14 residues in the CDR3. CDR3 sequence: CATSETDSQETQYF. The CDR3 DNA sequence: TGTGCCACCAGCGAGACGGACAGCCAAGAGACCCAGTACTTC.

The chain joins TRBV5-4 to TRBJ2-3; D unclear. Germline V lookup: CDR1 SGHNT, CDR2 YYREEE (reference sequence). The CDR3 is made up of 12 amino acids. V was shortened by 10 bases and J by 7 bases, with 16 bases between the two germline ends. The CDR3 loop reads CAGSHSRYTQYF. The DNA for the CDR3 is TGTGCCGGTTCCCATAGCCGGTATACGCAGTATTTT.

The V gene is TRBV29-1, the J gene TRBJ2-1; 10 nucleotides agree with TRBD2. The CDR3 spans 14 residues. The junction had 4 bases not matched to a gene; V was cut back by 6 bases and J by 2 bases. Germline values: CDR1 SQVTM, CDR2 ANQGSEA. CDR3 nucleotide sequence: TGCAGCGTCAGTAGCGGGGGGACCTACAATGAGCAGTTCTTC. Amino acid sequence: CSVSSGGTYNEQFF.

Only one count was recorded for this clone. V usage is TRBV7-9 and J usage is TRBJ2-2; TRBD1 is a possible D gene (6 bases). V dropped 5 bases and J dropped 7 bases, with 17 bases sitting between them. The CDR3 loop spans 15 amino acids. Germline CDR1 and CDR2: SEHNR and FQNEAQ (reference sequence). CDR3 nucleotide sequence: TGTGCCAGCAGCGCCCGGGACACCCGGGGCGGGGAGCTGTTTTTT. Its protein product is CASSARDTRGGELFF.

The rearrangement uses TRBV28 and TRBJ1-4; 8 nucleotides agree with TRBD1. The V gene end was trimmed by 5 bases and the J gene end by 2 bases; junction bases not matched to a gene: 4. Germline V CDR1 and CDR2: MDHEN, SYDVKM. The CDR3 extends over 15 amino acids. CDR3 coding DNA: TGTGCCAGCAGTGACGCAGGGGGCACTAATGAAAAACTGTTTTTT. It is translated as CASSDAGGTNEKLFF.